Below are 13 T cell receptor beta chains sequenced from a single sample in a study of T cell responses to AZD1222 COVID-19 vaccine. Clones were read by immunoSEQ multiplex PCR, and TCRdb kept only the in-frame ones, dropping some. The table lists 54,000 or so clones, 75% to 90% of them singletons, with roughly 15% in the top ten. Specimen: peripheral blood, collected on day 0 of AZD1222 vaccination. The receptor source for this set is an adult in good health.

CDR3 nucleotides: TGTGCCAGCAGTTACTCCGCTAGCTACGGTTACAATGAGCAGTTCTTC. Amino acids: CASSYSASYGYNEQFF. The rearrangement joins TRBV6-5 to TRBJ2-1, with D maybe TRBD2 (5 bases). Germline CDR1 is MNHEY and CDR2 is SVGAGI. V lost 0 bases and J lost 4, with 13 bases in between. This CDR3 region has 16 residues.

For the CDR3, the DNA is TGTGCCAGCAGCCCAGAGAGGACAAGCACTGAAGCTTTCTTT. This codes for CASSPERTSTEAFF. The chain is built from TRBV7-2 and TRBJ1-1, with D possibly TRBD1 on 5 matching bases. The CDR3 extends over 14 amino acids. Trimming stripped 5 bases from V and 4 bases from J, with 14 bases between. In germline, CDR1 is SGHTA, CDR2 FQGNSA.

This chain links TRBV7-3 with TRBJ2-1; D gene uncertain. Per germline, CDR1 SGHTA and CDR2 FQGTGA. CDR3 size: 16 residues. The V end was cut by 5 bases, the J end by 0 bases, with 14 bases between. The CDR3 here is CASSPRARSSYNEQFF. Here the CDR3 DNA reads TGTGCCAGCAGCCCAAGGGCTAGGAGCTCCTACAATGAGCAGTTCTTC. The full variable domain, its missing parts supplied by reference TRBV7-3 and TRBJ2-1, is GAGVSQTPSNKVTEKGKYVELRCDPISGHTALYWYRQSLGQGPEFLIYFQGTGAADDSGLPNDRFFAVRPEGSVSTLKIQRTERGDSAVYLCASSPRARSSYNEQFFGPGTRLTVL.

This clone was detected only a few times. The rearrangement uses TRBV6-4 and TRBJ1-5, with a weak D call TRBD1 (5 bases). This CDR3 is 14 amino acids long. V gave up 4 bases and J gave up 6 bases, with 13 bases separating them. The germline gives CDR1 MRHNA, CDR2 SNTAGT. The chain's CDR3 is CASSVGGEGQPQHF. The CDR3 region has the DNA TGTGCCAGCAGTGTTGGGGGAGAAGGTCAGCCCCAGCATTTT.

The chain recombines TRBV7-2 with TRBJ2-1; 11 bases align to TRBD1. This CDR3 is built from 16 residues. Germline-derived CDR1 and CDR2 are SGHTA and FQGNSA. After removal of 5 bases from V and 7 bases from J, the junction contained 10 bases not matched to a gene. For the CDR3, the DNA is TGTGCCAGCAGCGCCATTGGGACAGGGGGTCGGAATGAGCAGTTCTTC. This encodes CASSAIGTGGRNEQFF.

This clone was counted a single time. The chain couples TRBV15 to TRBJ2-2; D unresolved. The V end lost 1 base, the J end lost 1 base, and 4 bases lay between the germline ends. This CDR3 spans 14 amino acids. Germline CDR1 is LNHNV and CDR2 is YYDKDF (reference sequence). The CDR3 protein is CATSRVKNTGELFF. CDR3 DNA: TGTGCCACCAGCAGAGTGAAGAACACCGGGGAGCTGTTTTTT. Using reference TRBV15 and TRBJ2-2 for the parts outside the CDR3, the full variable domain is DAMVIQNPRYQVTQFGKPVTLSCSQTLNHNVMYWYQQKSSQAPKLLFHYYDKDFNNEADTPDNFQSRRPNTSFCFLDIRSPGLGDTAMYLCATSRVKNTGELFFGEGSRLTVL.

For the CDR3, the DNA is TGCAGTGCTAGTAGCAGGAGCTCCTACGAGCAGTACTTC. Translating it yields CSASSRSSYEQYF. The J gene is TRBJ2-7, the V gene TRBV20-1; unclear D gene. V shed 3 bases and J shed 0 bases, with 9 bases lying between them. The length of the CDR3 is 13 residues. Germline CDR1 DFQATT, CDR2 SNEGSKA (reference sequence).

This chain links TRBV9 with TRBJ2-7, with D perhaps TRBD1 or TRBD2 (5 bases each). The V end was cut by 0 bases, the J end by 4 bases, with 14 bases between. The CDR3 has 15 amino acids. Germline V lookup: CDR1 SGDLS, CDR2 YYNGEE. Written as DNA, the CDR3 is TGTGCCAGCAGCGTAGGCCCCGGGACGGATTACGAGCAGTACTTC. It translates to CASSVGPGTDYEQYF.

V is TRBV19 and J is TRBJ1-6; maybe TRBD1 (6 bases). The CDR3 has 14 residues. Germline CDR1 is LNHDA and CDR2 is SQIVND (reference sequence). Trimming removed 5 bases from V and 4 bases from J, with 9 bases in between. The CDR3 DNA reads TGTGCCAGTAGTTTACAGGGTTATAATTCACCCCTCCACTTT. Protein: CASSLQGYNSPLHF.

The CDR3 is CASSPRQGVDYGYTF. CDR3 coding DNA: TGTGCCAGCAGCCCCCGACAGGGGGTGGACTATGGCTACACCTTC. The genes are TRBV11-2 and TRBJ1-2; 9 nucleotides agree with TRBD1. Per germline, CDR1 SGHAT and CDR2 FQNNGV. With V trimmed by 5 bases and J by 3 bases, 7 bases remained unmatched. The CDR3 has 15 residues.

The sample holds one count of this clone. The V and J genes are TRBV29-1 and TRBJ2-7; 12 nucleotides match TRBD1. This CDR3 has 14 amino acids. The trim removed 3 bases at V and 6 bases at J, leaving 6 bases unmatched. CDR1 is SQVTM and CDR2 is ANQGSEA in the germline V gene. In DNA, the CDR3 is TGCAGCGTTGAGAGGGGGACAGGGGGCGTCGAGCAGTACTTC. Protein: CSVERGTGGVEQYF.

This clone was detected only a few times. The chain has TRBV12-3 or TRBV12-4 and TRBJ2-1, with D possibly being TRBD1 (6 bases). The CDR3 runs 12 residues. V dropped 3 bases and J dropped 9 bases, with 9 bases sitting between them. CDR3: CASSFGQIEQFF. In nucleotides, the CDR3 is TGTGCCAGCAGTTTCGGACAGATTGAGCAGTTCTTC.

This chain's CDR3 is CAWRQTREAYGYTF. The CDR3 DNA reads TGTGCCTGGAGGCAGACCCGGGAGGCGTATGGCTACACCTTC. V usage is TRBV30 and J usage is TRBJ1-2; D is uncertain. The V gene lost 3 bases and the J gene lost 5 bases, with 16 bases spanning the gap. The CDR3 consists of 14 residues. Germline loops: CDR1 GTSNPN, CDR2 SVGIG (reference sequence).